The sequence of this TCR beta chain was determined in a study of CD8 T cells in ankylosing spondylitis. Study-level findings and limits: Disease-linked clones were found to be CD8+ and relatively rare in peripheral blood. One TCR beta motif, made up of fewer than 10 highly homologous variants, appeared characteristic of ankylosing spondylitis blood.

This clonotype was seen more than once but under ten times. The antigen is undetermined. Germline V CDR1 and CDR2: LGHNA, YNFKEQ. V was trimmed by 0 bases and J by 7 bases, leaving 22 bases between them. CDR3 length equals 17 residues. TCRdb re-called the 5' RACE reads through MiXCR, storing one row per CDR3 protein. This sample yields about 220,000 distinct CDR3 sequences, of which roughly 6.6% are seen a single time; about 14% belongs to the top ten. Sequencing input: blood, either unsorted or a sorted T cell fraction (not recorded which). The chain carries TRBV4-2 and TRBJ2-7; either TRBD1 or TRBD2 may fit D (6 bases each). This receptor was taken from a male donor with ankylosing spondylitis. The CDR3 reads CASSQDQPSGRRGEQYF. Here the CDR3 DNA reads TGTGCCAGCAGCCAAGATCAGCCCTCAGGAAGGAGGGGGGAGCAGTACTTC.